The present entry profiles one T cell receptor beta chain with its context. The antigen remains undetermined. Using immunoSEQ multiplex PCR, the repertoire was profiled, and TCRdb retains in-frame clones only, with some absent. The sample records 220,000 or so clones, roughly 84% being singletons. This entry comes from a study of cytomegalovirus exposure and HLA in healthy donors. The V gene's germline CDR1 is SEHNR and CDR2 FQNEAQ (reference sequence). Trimming removed 1 base from V and 6 bases from J, with 9 bases in between. The CDR3 is 13 amino acids. General study results and limits: Most TCR sequences were uncommon, yet certain public TCRs appeared in many donors.

The clonotype comes from a woman younger than 45 in good health and CMV-seropositive. The rearrangement uses TRBV7-9 and TRBJ1-2; a weak D match, TRBD1 (5 bases). Sequenced input: PBMCs. The CDR3 here is CASSLGGGNGYTF. The CDR3 nucleotides read TGTGCCAGCAGCTTAGGCGGGGGGAATGGCTACACCTTC.